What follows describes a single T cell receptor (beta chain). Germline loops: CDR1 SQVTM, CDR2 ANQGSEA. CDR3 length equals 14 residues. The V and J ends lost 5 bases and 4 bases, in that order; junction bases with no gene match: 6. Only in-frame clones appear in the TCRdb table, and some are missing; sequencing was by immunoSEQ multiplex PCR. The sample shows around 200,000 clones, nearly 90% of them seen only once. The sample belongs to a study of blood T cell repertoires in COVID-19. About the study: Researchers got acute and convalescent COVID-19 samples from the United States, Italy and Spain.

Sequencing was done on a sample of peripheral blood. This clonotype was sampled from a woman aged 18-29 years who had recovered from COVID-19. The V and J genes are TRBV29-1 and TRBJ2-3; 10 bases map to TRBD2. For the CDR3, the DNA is TGCAGCGTTACACTAGCGGGAAGATCAGATACGCAGTATTTT. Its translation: CSVTLAGRSDTQYF.